The table lists the clone carrying this TCR beta chain with many counts. No antigen is known for it. TCRdb recomputed calls from the 5' RACE reads with MiXCR, one row per CDR3 protein. The table includes tens of thousands of distinct CDR3 sequences, 6.5% to 9% detected once. The entry originates in a study of T cells after yellow fever vaccination. Study outcomes and limitations: Post-booster repertoires contained most primary-vaccination clones again (roughly 96% CD4, 88% CD8).

Germline assignment: CDR1 SQVTM and CDR2 ANQGSEA. The CDR3 runs 15 residues. V was clipped by 4 bases and J by 7 bases; unmatched bases: 10. This specimen consisted of CD8+ T cells sorted from PBMCs, obtained 15 days after the yellow fever booster vaccination. V gene TRBV29-1 combines with J gene TRBJ2-5; TRBD2 agrees at 12 bases. This TCR was sampled from a man under 40 who received the YFV17D yellow fever vaccine. The CDR3: CSVAGLAGGPGTQYF. CDR3 nucleotide sequence: TGCAGCGTTGCGGGGCTAGCGGGAGGGCCCGGGACCCAGTACTTC. Variable domain in full (rest from reference TRBV29-1 and TRBJ2-5): SAVISQKPSRDICQRGTSLTIQCQVDSQVTMMFWYRQQPGQSLTLIATANQGSEATYESGFVIDKFPISRPNLTFSTLTVSNMSPEDSSIYLCSVAGLAGGPGTQYFGPGTRLLVL.